This section outlines one T cell receptor (beta chain) sequence together with its context. Its specificity is unknown. V was clipped by 2 bases and J by 2 bases, with 15 bases between them. There are 15 residues in the CDR3. The germline V gene encodes CDR1 GTSNPN and CDR2 SVGIG (reference sequence). The data are from a study of Ad26.COV2.S vaccination and SARS-CoV-2 variants. Study-wide points: In TCR breadth and depth analyses, total T cell responses may have been underestimated. Breadth measured for non-spike TCRs was similar across vaccine and placebo recipients.

Treatment noted: 15 to 20 received Ad26.COV2.S at low or high dose, single or two shots; about 5 received placebo; per-sample allocation not given. All samples were drawn on day 63, counting from the first vaccine or placebo injection. Assay used: immunoSEQ multiplex PCR; TCRdb lists only in-frame clones, some missing. The table lists approximately 300,000 clones, 86% of them singletons. The chain joins TRBV30 to TRBJ1-1, with D maybe TRBD1 (5 bases). This sequence originates from a person aged 18 to 59 who received the Ad26.COV2.S COVID-19 vaccine or a placebo. Sequences were derived from peripheral blood, sampled in a trial of Ad26.COV2.S vaccine versus placebo. CDR3: CAWSLIGAVNTEAFF. CDR3 nucleotides: TGTGCCTGGAGTTTAATAGGGGCTGTTAACACTGAAGCTTTCTTT.